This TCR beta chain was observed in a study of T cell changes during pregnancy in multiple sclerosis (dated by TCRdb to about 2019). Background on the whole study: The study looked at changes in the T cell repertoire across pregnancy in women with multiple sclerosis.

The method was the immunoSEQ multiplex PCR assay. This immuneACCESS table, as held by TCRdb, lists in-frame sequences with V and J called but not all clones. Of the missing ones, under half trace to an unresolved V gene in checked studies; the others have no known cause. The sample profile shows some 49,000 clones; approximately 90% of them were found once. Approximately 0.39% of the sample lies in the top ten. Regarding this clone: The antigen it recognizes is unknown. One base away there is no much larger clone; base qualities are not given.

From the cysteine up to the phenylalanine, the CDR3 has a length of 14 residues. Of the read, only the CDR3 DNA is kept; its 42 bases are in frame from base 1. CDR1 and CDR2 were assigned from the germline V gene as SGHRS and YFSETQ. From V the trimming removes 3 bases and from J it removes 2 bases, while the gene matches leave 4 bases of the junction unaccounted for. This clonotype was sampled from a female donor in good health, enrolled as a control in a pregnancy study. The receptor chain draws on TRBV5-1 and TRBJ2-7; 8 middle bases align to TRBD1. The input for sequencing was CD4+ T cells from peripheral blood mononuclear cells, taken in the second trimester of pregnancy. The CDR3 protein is CASSWGDRPYEQYF. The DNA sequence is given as TGCGCCAGCAGCTGGGGGGACAGGCCCTACGAGCAGTACTTC.